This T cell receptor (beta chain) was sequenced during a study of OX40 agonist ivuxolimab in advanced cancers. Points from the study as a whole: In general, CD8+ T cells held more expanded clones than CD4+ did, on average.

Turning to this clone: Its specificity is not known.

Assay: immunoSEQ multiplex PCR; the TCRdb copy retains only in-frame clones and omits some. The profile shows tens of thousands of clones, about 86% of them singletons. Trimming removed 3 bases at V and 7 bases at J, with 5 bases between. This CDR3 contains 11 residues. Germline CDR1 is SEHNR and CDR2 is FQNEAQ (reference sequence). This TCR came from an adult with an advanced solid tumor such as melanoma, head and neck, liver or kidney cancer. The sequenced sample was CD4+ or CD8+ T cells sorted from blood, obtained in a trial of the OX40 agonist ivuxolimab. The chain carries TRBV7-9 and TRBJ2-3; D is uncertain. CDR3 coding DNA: TGTGCCAGCAGCTTGACCTATACGCAGTATTTT. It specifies CASSLTYTQYF.